This T cell receptor beta chain is from a study of blood T cell repertoires in COVID-19. Looking at the study overall: Whether acute or convalescent, the COVID-19 samples came from the United States, Italy and Spain. T cells, B-cell-depleted T cells, or PBMCs provided the cDNA or gDNA that served as material.

This clone was seen a handful of times. In the source study's methods: Quantification of nucleated cells was approximated via reference gene primer amplification. Sequencing was performed with immunoSEQ multiplex PCR; in TCRdb, only in-frame clones are kept and a portion is missing. V, J and clone size reflect that table, while D and trimming were determined from the DNA. The sample gives around 270,000 clones, about 83% of which show up once; 1.5% is in the top ten. This CDR3 is 14 amino acids long. Germline V lookup: CDR1 SGHTA, CDR2 FQGTGA. Trimming took 5 bases from V and 6 from J; bases not matched to a gene: 3.

Sequencing was done on a sample of peripheral blood. The rearrangement uses TRBV7-3 and TRBJ1-6; 8 bases agree with TRBD1. The sequence was collected from a woman in her thirties or forties who had recovered from COVID-19. The CDR3 loop is CASSIQGANSPLHF. DNA for the CDR3: TGTGCCAGCAGCATTCAGGGGGCTAATTCACCCCTCCACTTT.